The 5 T cell receptor beta chains listed next were all sequenced from one sample in a study of blood T cells in healthy people across ages. With a J-beta primer mix and a sample-barcoded 5' primer, a second PCR ran 7 to 11 cycles. TCRdb re-called the 5' RACE reads through MiXCR, storing one row per CDR3 protein. The sample gives about 1.5 million distinct CDR3 sequences, under 55% of which show up once; around 4% is in the top ten. The specimen was blood. These TCRs come from a woman between 18 and 29 years old in good health.

The chain links TRBV7-2 to TRBJ2-3; 7 nucleotides match TRBD2. The length of the CDR3 is 17 residues. Per the germline V gene, CDR1 is SGHTA and CDR2 is FQGNSA. The trim removed 0 bases at V and 6 bases at J, leaving 12 bases unmatched. CDR3 in DNA: TGTGCCAGCAGCTTAGCGCGCCTAGCGGAGATTGTTGATACGCAGTATTTT. Its translation: CASSLARLAEIVDTQYF.

There are a few counts of this clonotype. An end of the junction does not agree with germline; a read error may underlie this. This sequence joins TRBV4-3 and TRBJ1-5; no definite D call. This CDR3 comprises 17 residues. The germline V gene has CDR1 LGHNA and CDR2 YSLEER. The DNA for the CDR3 is TGCGCCGGCAGCCAATGGGAGTGGACGTCGGGCAATCAGCCCCAGCATTTT. Its protein product is CAGSQWEWTSGNQPQHF.

This clonotype was counted at least ten times. The V and J genes are TRBV18 and TRBJ2-7, with D possibly matching TRBD2 (6 bases). Germline CDR1 reads KGHSH; CDR2 reads LQKENI. V lost 3 bases, J lost 1 base, and 13 bases lay in between. This CDR3 is 15 amino acids long. The CDR3 DNA follows: TGTGCCAGCTCACCTCAGCGGGCCACTTCCTACGAGCAGTACTTC. Translated, it gives CASSPQRATSYEQYF.

This clonotype has only a few counts. A much larger clone is a single base away; this may be a read error. V gene TRBV6-4 combines with J gene TRBJ2-7; D might be TRBD2 (6 bases). The germline V gene has CDR1 MRHNA and CDR2 SNTAGT. There are 15 residues in the CDR3. V lost 0 bases and J lost 7, with 16 bases in between. For the CDR3, the DNA is TGTGCCAGCAGTGACTCCGGAGGGAGTTCCAATGAGCAGTACTTC. Amino acid sequence: CASSDSGGSSNEQYF.

This clonotype has more than one count but fewer than ten. V usage is TRBV7-2 and J usage is TRBJ2-7; D is ambiguous. CDR3 length: 17 amino acids. Germline V gene data show CDR1 as SGHTA and CDR2 as FQGNSA. The germline V and J ends were trimmed by 0 bases and 4 bases, with 19 bases remaining between them. The CDR3 DNA follows: TGTGCCAGCAGCTTAGCTGCCTTGGCCAATCTTCCGTACGAGCAGTACTTC. Translation: CASSLAALANLPYEQYF.